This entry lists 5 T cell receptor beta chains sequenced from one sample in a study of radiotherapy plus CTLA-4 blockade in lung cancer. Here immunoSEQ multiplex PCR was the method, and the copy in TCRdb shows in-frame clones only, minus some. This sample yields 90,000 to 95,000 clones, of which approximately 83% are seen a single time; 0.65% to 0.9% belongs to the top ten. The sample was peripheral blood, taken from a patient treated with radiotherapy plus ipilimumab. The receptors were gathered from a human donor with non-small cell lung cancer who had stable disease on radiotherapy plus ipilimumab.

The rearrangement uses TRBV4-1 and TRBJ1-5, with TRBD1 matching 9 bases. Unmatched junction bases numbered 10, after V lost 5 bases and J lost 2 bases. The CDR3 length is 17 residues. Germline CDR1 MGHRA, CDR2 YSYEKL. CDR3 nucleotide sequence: TGCGCCAGCAGCGACCAATACAGGGGGCGCGGCAATCAGCCCCAGCATTTT. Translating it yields CASSDQYRGRGNQPQHF.

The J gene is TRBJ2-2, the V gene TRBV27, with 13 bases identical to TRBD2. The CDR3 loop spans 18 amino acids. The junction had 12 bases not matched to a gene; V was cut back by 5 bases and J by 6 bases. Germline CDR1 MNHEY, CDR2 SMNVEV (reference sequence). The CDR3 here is CASSPRTSGRVSPGELFF. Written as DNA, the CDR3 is TGTGCCAGCAGTCCCCGAACTAGCGGGAGGGTCAGTCCCGGGGAGCTGTTTTTT.

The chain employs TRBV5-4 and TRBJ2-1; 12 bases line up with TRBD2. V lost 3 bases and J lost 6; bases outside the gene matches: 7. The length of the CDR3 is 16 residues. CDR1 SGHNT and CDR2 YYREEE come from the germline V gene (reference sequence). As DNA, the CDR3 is TGTGCCAGCAGCTACCACTCTAGCGGGGGGGCCAATGAGCAGTTCTTC. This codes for CASSYHSSGGANEQFF.

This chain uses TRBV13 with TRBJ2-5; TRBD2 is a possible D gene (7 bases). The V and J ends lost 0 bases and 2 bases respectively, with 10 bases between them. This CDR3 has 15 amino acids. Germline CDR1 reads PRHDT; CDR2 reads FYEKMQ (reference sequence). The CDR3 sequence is CASSLGRGGQETQYF. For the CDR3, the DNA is TGTGCCAGCAGCTTAGGGAGGGGGGGACAAGAGACCCAGTACTTC.

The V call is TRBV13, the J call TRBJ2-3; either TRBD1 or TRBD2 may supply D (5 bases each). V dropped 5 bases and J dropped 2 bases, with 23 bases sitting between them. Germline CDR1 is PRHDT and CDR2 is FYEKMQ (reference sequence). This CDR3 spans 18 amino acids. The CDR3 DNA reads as TGTGCCAGCAGCACCCTAACCGGGACGCAAGGGATCACAGATACGCAGTATTTT. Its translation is CASSTLTGTQGITDTQYF.